This TCR beta chain was found in a study of CD8 T cells in Susac syndrome. Study-wide points: Within Susac syndrome CD4+ T cell repertoires, clonal expansion was not evident. As the study acknowledged, the number of individuals who were part of its TCR sequencing and HLA analysis was relatively small.

TEMRA cells were enriched by FACS, while CD8+ and CD4+ T cells were obtained through a negative isolation that was performed magnetically. RNA, at roughly 0.5 to 1 ug, was reverse transcribed with random hexamers. TCRdb fed the immunoSEQ multiplex PCR reads into MiXCR, producing one record per CDR3 protein. The sample shows about 140,000 distinct CDR3 sequences, around 93% of them seen only once. Remarks on this clonotype: Its antigen is unknown.

This CDR3 spans 13 amino acids. Looked up from germline, CDR1 is MNHEY and CDR2 is SMNVEV (reference sequence). V was pared by 6 bases and J by 6 bases, with 15 bases between. V is TRBV27 and J is TRBJ2-7; possible D gene TRBD1, 5 bases. The source material was CD4+ T cells from PBMCs. This receptor was taken from a human donor with Susac syndrome. This chain's CDR3 is CASRIGASGEQYF. The CDR3 DNA follows: TGTGCCAGCAGAATTGGGGCTTCGGGCGAGCAGTACTTC.